These T cell receptor beta chains were read from a single sample in a study of patients and donors after allogeneic stem cell transplantation. Each CDR3 protein is one row after TCRdb ran MiXCR on the RT-PCR reads. The repertoire holds about a million distinct CDR3 sequences, with roughly 18% as singletons. The material sequenced was blood, either unsorted or a sorted T cell fraction (not recorded which). The receptors come from a human donor who was either an allogeneic HSCT recipient or a stem cell or donor lymphocyte infusion donor (not recorded which). It is not recorded whose cells these are; they may come from a transplant donor. CDR3s include the opening cysteine and the closing phenylalanine or tryptophan. The order of the fields is V gene, D gene, J gene, clone size, CDR3 DNA, CDR3 protein. The D gene is left open where the match is weak. The size entry is marked missing in some rows and otherwise reads once, few, many or a size class.

TRBV5-5	.	TRBJ2-4	.	TGTGCCAGCACCATCCCCGGTTACATTCAGTACTTC	CASTIPGYIQYF
TRBV5-5	TRBD1	TRBJ1-4	.	TGTGCCAGCATGGACAGGGCTAATGAAAAACTGTTTTTT	CASMDRANEKLFF
TRBV6-5	.	TRBJ2-5	.	TGTGCCAGCAGTTCACGCGCAGGGATGTCAGAGACCCAGTACTTC	CASSSRAGMSETQYF
TRBV7-3	TRBD2	TRBJ2-7	once	TGTGCCAGCACCCTTAGCGGGAGTTGGGGCGAGCAGTACTTC	CASTLSGSWGEQYF
TRBV5-1	.	TRBJ2-5	.	TGCGCCAGCAGCTTGGCTTGGGGAGAGACCCAGTACTTC	CASSLAWGETQYF
TRBV28	.	TRBJ2-6	.	TGTGCCAGCAGGCATACCCAGGGTCCTGGGGCCAACGTCCTGACTTTC	CASRHTQGPGANVLTF
TRBV5-1	.	TRBJ2-1	few	TGCGCCAGCAGGTTGCCTAAGGGGGGGGCCTCCAATGAGCAGTTCTTC	CASRLPKGGASNEQFF
TRBV24-1	.	TRBJ1-5	few	TGTGCCACCAGTGACCCTACAGGTCCCTACAATCAGCCCCAGCATTTT	CATSDPTGPYNQPQHF
TRBV24-1	TRBD1	TRBJ2-7	many	TGTGCCACCAGTGATAACCGGGACAGAATTTACGAGCAGTACTTC	CATSDNRDRIYEQYF
TRBV19	TRBD2	TRBJ2-2	.	TGTGCCTGCCGGACTAGCGGTAACACCGGGGAGCTGTTTTTT	CACRTSGNTGELFF
TRBV5-1	TRBD2	TRBJ2-1	many	TGCGCCAGCAGCTTGACTAGCGGGAGGAGGGGCAATGAGCAGTTCTTC	CASSLTSGRRGNEQFF
TRBV12-3/TRBV12-4	.	TRBJ2-5	few	TGTGCCAGCAGCCCCGCACAGGGATTTTCAAGGAGGGAGACCCAGTACTTC	CASSPAQGFSRRETQYF
TRBV12-3/TRBV12-4	TRBD1	TRBJ1-1	many	TGTGCCAGCAGCCGACAGGGGGAGGCTGAAGCTTTCTTT	CASSRQGEAEAFF
TRBV4-2	.	TRBJ2-2	few	TGTGCCAGCAGTGAAGGGGGACCGTTCACCGGGGAGCTGTTTTTT	CASSEGGPFTGELFF
TRBV4-2	.	TRBJ1-5	.	TGTGCCAGCAGCCAGCAGCTTGGACAGTTTTTTGATCAGCCCCAGCATTTT	CASSQQLGQFFDQPQHF
TRBV7-2	.	TRBJ1-3	few	TGTGCCAGCAGCTTATTTGATGGGACGGACACCATATATTTT	CASSLFDGTDTIYF
TRBV5-1	TRBD1	TRBJ1-5	many	TGCGCCAGCAGCAGGACAGGAGGAGAGGATCAGCCCCAGCATTTT	CASSRTGGEDQPQHF
TRBV24-1	TRBD1	TRBJ1-1	many	TGTGCCACCAGTGATTGGGGACAGGGGACGAGTGGGGACACTGAAGCTTTCTTT	CATSDWGQGTSGDTEAFF
TRBV10-3	.	TRBJ2-3	few	TGTGCCACCAAGACCAGCACAGATACGCAGTATTTT	CATKTSTDTQYF
TRBV20-1	TRBD2	TRBJ2-4	.	TGCAGTGCTAGACGCTCCCGACTAGCGGGGGGCCGTGCCAAAAACATTCAGTACTTC	CSARRSRLAGGRAKNIQYF
TRBV7-9	.	TRBJ1-2	many	TGTGCCAGCAGTCCCGAGGGACGGAAACATGGCTACACCTTC	CASSPEGRKHGYTF
TRBV5-1	TRBD2	TRBJ2-7	few	TGCGCCAGCAACCCCGGCGGGCTAGCGGGAGCAATCGAGCAGTACTTC	CASNPGGLAGAIEQYF
TRBV4-1	.	TRBJ2-3	few	TGCGCCAGCAGCCAAGATCGAGGGGGGCTGAGCACAGATACGCAGTATTTT	CASSQDRGGLSTDTQYF
TRBV20-1	TRBD2	TRBJ2-7	.	TGCAGTGCTAGAGATCTGACTAGCGGGAACGAGCAGTACTTC	CSARDLTSGNEQYF
TRBV11-2	.	TRBJ2-1	.	TGTGCCAGCAGCCGGACAGACAGTAATGAGCAGTTCTTC	CASSRTDSNEQFF
TRBV6-2/TRBV6-3	TRBD1	TRBJ1-1	.	TGTGCCAGCAAGCAAGTGGGACAGGGGCGTTGGGCTTTCTTT	CASKQVGQGRWAFF
TRBV4-3	TRBD2	TRBJ2-3	few	TGCGCCAGCAGCCAAGATAGGGTAGCGGGGGGGCCCACAGATACGCAGTATTTT	CASSQDRVAGGPTDTQYF
TRBV7-9	.	TRBJ2-3	.	TGTGCCAGCAACCCGCTAGGCGGCCACACAGATACGCAGTATTTT	CASNPLGGHTDTQYF
TRBV5-5	.	TRBJ2-7	.	TGTGCCAGCAGCTCCATCCGGGACGGCTACGAGCAGTACTTC	CASSSIRDGYEQYF
TRBV12-3/TRBV12-4	.	TRBJ2-4	few	TGTGCCAGCAGTTTGCGGGCCGTCAGGAACATTCAGTACTTC	CASSLRAVRNIQYF
TRBV29-1	TRBD1	TRBJ2-7	many	TGCAGCGTTGAATTCGTGCGGGGACAGGGCTCCTACGAGCAGTACTTC	CSVEFVRGQGSYEQYF
TRBV6-2/TRBV6-3	TRBD1	TRBJ1-5	once	TGTGCCAGCAACCCCCGGGACAGACCCAATCAGCCCCAGCATTTT	CASNPRDRPNQPQHF
TRBV24-1	.	TRBJ2-2	.	TGTGCCACCAGCGCGGTGACAGGGAACACCGGGGAGCTGTTTTTT	CATSAVTGNTGELFF
TRBV11-2	.	TRBJ2-3	few	TGTGCCAGCAGCTTCGGGGGTCTTAGCACAGATACGCAGTATTTT	CASSFGGLSTDTQYF
TRBV10-3	.	TRBJ1-5	.	TGTGCCATCGGTGGTGATACGCAGCATTTT	CAIGGDTQHF
TRBV16	.	TRBJ1-2	few	TGTGCCAGCAGCCAATCACACCAATGGGCCTATGGCTACACCTTC	CASSQSHQWAYGYTF
TRBV3-1	.	TRBJ1-3	.	TGTGCCAGCAGCCAAACGGAAGGTTCCGACACCATATATTTT	CASSQTEGSDTIYF
TRBV12-3/TRBV12-4	.	TRBJ2-7	few	TGTGCCAGCAGTCTAGGCGGACCTGTCTGGCAGTACTTC	CASSLGGPVWQYF
TRBV20-1	.	TRBJ2-7	few	TGCAGTGCGACTCTGGACAGTAAGCTGGGGCAGTACTTC	CSATLDSKLGQYF
TRBV5-1	.	TRBJ2-7	few	TGCGCCAGCAGCTTGGGATCCTCCTCTCCTGAGAGGGAGCAGTACTTC	CASSLGSSSPEREQYF
TRBV7-9	TRBD2	TRBJ2-2	.	TGTGCCAGAGGGACTAGCGGGAATGTCGGGGAGCTGTTTTTT	CARGTSGNVGELFF
TRBV7-9	TRBD1	TRBJ1-6	many	TGTGCCAGCAGCGCGGGGACAGACAATTCACCCCTCCACTTT	CASSAGTDNSPLHF
TRBV10-3	.	TRBJ2-1	few	TGTGCCATCAGTGAGTGGGAATCGGACGAGGGTGAGCAGTTCTTC	CAISEWESDEGEQFF
TRBV14	.	TRBJ1-2	.	TGTGCCAGCAGCCAAGATATCGGAGAATATGGCTACACCTTC	CASSQDIGEYGYTF
TRBV6-2/TRBV6-3	TRBD2	TRBJ2-1	.	TGTGCCACCTTAAAGGGACTAGCGGGAGGTTTGGGGAATGAGCAGTTCTTC	CATLKGLAGGLGNEQFF
TRBV5-5	.	TRBJ2-6	.	TGTGCCAGCATCTCCGGGACGCATAACTCTGGGGCCAACGTCCTGACTTTC	CASISGTHNSGANVLTF